The next 6 T cell receptor beta chains were all read from a single sample in a study of OX40 agonist ivuxolimab in advanced cancers. Method: immunoSEQ multiplex PCR; TCRdb's copy keeps in-frame clones and lacks some. Of over 70,000 clones listed, roughly 80% are singletons. Sequencing used CD4+ or CD8+ T cells sorted from blood, obtained in a trial of the OX40 agonist ivuxolimab. The receptors were gathered from an adult with an advanced solid tumor such as melanoma, head and neck, liver or kidney cancer.

The chain joins TRBV11-2 to TRBJ1-2; D is possibly TRBD1 (6 bases). CDR1 and CDR2 (germline): SGHAT, FQNNGV. There are 16 residues in the CDR3. The ends were cut back, 1 base at V and 8 bases at J, with 20 bases in the middle. The CDR3 region has the DNA TGTGCCAGCAGCTTAGCGCTGGGGGGCAGGGAGGGCGGCTACACCTTC. This codes for CASSLALGGREGGYTF.

The chain's CDR3 is CASKRAGGTEHYEQYF. CDR3 bases: TGTGCCAGTAAAAGAGCGGGGGGGACTGAACACTACGAGCAGTACTTC. V gene TRBV19 combines with J gene TRBJ2-7, with TRBD2 matching over 10 bases. CDR3 size: 16 residues. The V gene end was trimmed by 7 bases and the J gene end by 3 bases; junction bases not matched to a gene: 12. Germline-derived CDR1 and CDR2 are LNHDA and SQIVND (reference sequence).

J is TRBJ2-1 and V is TRBV21-1; the D call in the table, TRBD2, was not verified against the DNA. TRBV21-1 corresponds to a pseudogene. There are 15 residues in the CDR3. The DNA of the CDR3 is TGTGCCAGCAGCAAAGTTCGGCGGGACTACAATGAGCAGTTCTTC. It is translated as CASSKVRRDYNEQFF.

V gene TRBV6-1 combines with J gene TRBJ2-7; 7 nucleotides agree with TRBD2. Trimming cost V 7 bases and J 0 bases; bases outside gene matches: 6. CDR3 length equals 14 residues. Germline CDR1 MNHNS, CDR2 SASEGT. The CDR3 DNA reads as TGTGCCAGCAAGGTGGGAGGGAGCTCCTACGAGCAGTACTTC. Its translation is CASKVGGSSYEQYF.

The chain recombines TRBV6-4 with TRBJ1-5, with TRBD1 identical over 8 bases. Germline CDR1 is MRHNA and CDR2 is SNTAGT. The V and J ends lost 5 bases and 0 bases, in that order; junction bases with no gene match: 9. The CDR3 runs 17 residues. This chain's CDR3 is CASSWKDRENSNQPQHF. CDR3 nucleotides: TGTGCCAGCAGTTGGAAGGACAGGGAGAATAGCAATCAGCCCCAGCATTTT.

This chain joins TRBV6-5 and TRBJ1-2; no clear D gene. Deletions cut 6 bases from V and 8 bases from J, with 10 bases between. Germline assignment: CDR1 MNHEY and CDR2 SVGAGI. The length of the CDR3 is 11 residues. This chain's CDR3 is CASSVDRGYTF. In DNA form, the CDR3 reads TGTGCCAGCAGCGTAGATAGAGGCTACACCTTC.